This TCR beta chain was retrieved from a study of blood T cell repertoires in COVID-19. Overall study context: COVID-19 samples, acute and convalescent, were from the United States, Italy and Spain. Sources were T cells, B-cell-depleted T cells, or PBMCs; the material itself was cDNA or gDNA.

Trimming took 4 bases from V and 7 from J; bases not matched to a gene: 7. The CDR3 is 15 amino acids. Germline V lookup: CDR1 MDHEN, CDR2 SYDVKM. The method was immunoSEQ multiplex PCR; TCRdb's version includes in-frame clones alone and lacks a portion of them. Of a few hundred thousand clones in the sample, 75% to 90% were seen once. V gene TRBV28 combines with J gene TRBJ1-4, with TRBD1 identical over 9 bases. The material sequenced was PBMCs or T cells enriched from blood (not recorded which). The TCR sequence derives from a man aged 30 to 45 who had recovered from COVID-19. The CDR3 protein is CASSSQGALGEKLFF. The DNA of the CDR3 is TGTGCCAGCAGTTCACAGGGGGCTCTGGGTGAAAAACTGTTTTTT.